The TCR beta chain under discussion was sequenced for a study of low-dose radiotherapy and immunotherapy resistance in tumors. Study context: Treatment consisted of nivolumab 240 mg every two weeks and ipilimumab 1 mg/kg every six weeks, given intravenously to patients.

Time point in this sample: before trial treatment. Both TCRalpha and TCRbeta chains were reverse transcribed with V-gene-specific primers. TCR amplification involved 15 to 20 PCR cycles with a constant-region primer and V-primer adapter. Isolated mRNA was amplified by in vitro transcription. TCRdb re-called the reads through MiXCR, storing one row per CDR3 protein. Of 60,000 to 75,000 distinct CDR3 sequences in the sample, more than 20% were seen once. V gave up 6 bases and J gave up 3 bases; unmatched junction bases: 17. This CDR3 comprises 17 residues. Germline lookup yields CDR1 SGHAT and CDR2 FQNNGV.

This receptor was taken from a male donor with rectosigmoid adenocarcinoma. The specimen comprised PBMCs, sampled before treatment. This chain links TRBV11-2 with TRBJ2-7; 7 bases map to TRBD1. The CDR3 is CASRRGRTGDTHYEQYF. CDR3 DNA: TGTGCCAGCAGACGAGGGCGTACAGGGGATACCCACTACGAGCAGTACTTC.